The clone carrying this T cell receptor (beta chain) was found once. This sample is part of a study of shared clonotypes between healthy human individuals. Assay execution took place at the deep level. Several immunoSEQ plates held equal portions of the genomic DNA taken from each subset. Clones were sequenced by immunoSEQ multiplex PCR, and TCRdb holds only the in-frame ones, with some missing. The sample lists roughly 2,000,000 clones, approximately 92% seen once, with 1.5% to 2% in the top ten. The V gene's germline CDR1 is MDHEN and CDR2 SYDVKM. The V and J ends lost 1 base and 10 bases respectively, with 11 bases between them. This CDR3 is 13 amino acids long. Naive CD8 cells, CD45RO-negative and positively selected for CCR7, excluded terminally differentiated effector memory CD45RA+ cells. Adults of Caucasian background living in Nashville, Tennessee made up all donors.

The sequence was collected from a man aged 18 to 30 in good health. Some clones in this sample may be carry-over from other donors' samples. Input material: naive CD8+ T cells from PBMCs. V and J are TRBV28 and TRBJ1-5, with D possibly being TRBD1 (5 bases). The CDR3, as DNA: TGTGCCAGCAGTTTATCCAGGGTTGGCCCCCAGCATTTT. Its translation: CASSLSRVGPQHF. The full variable domain, with the rest looked up from reference TRBV28 and TRBJ1-5, is DVKVTQSSRYLVKRTGEKVFLECVQDMDHENMFWYRQDPGLGLRLIYFSYDVKMKEKGDIPEGYSVSREKKERFSLILESASTNQTSMYLCASSLSRVGPQHFGDGTRLSIL.